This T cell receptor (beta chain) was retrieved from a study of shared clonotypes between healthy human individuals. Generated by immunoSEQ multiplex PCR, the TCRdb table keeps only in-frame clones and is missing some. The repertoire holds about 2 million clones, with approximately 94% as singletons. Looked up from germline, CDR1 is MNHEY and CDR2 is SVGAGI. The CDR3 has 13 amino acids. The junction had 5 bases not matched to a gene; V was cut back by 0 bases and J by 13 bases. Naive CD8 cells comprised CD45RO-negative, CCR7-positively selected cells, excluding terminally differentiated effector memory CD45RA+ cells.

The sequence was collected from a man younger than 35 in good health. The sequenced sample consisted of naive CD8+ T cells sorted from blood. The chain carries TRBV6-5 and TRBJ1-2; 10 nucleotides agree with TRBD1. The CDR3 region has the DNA TGTGCCAGCAGTTACTCGGACAGGGGGGAGTGCACCTTC. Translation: CASSYSDRGECTF.